This T cell receptor (beta chain) was sequenced for a study of OX40 agonist ivuxolimab in advanced cancers. About the study: Hepatocellular carcinoma, melanoma, renal cell or head and neck cancer affected the dose-escalation patients. Overall study findings and caveats: With doses of 0.1-3.0 mg/kg, partial responders showed among the lowest clonal expansion.

This clone was observed once. What it recognizes is unknown. Measured with immunoSEQ multiplex PCR; TCRdb has only the in-frame clones, and not every one. The sample shows approximately 65,000 clones, about 84% of them seen only once. There are 17 residues in the CDR3. Germline values: CDR1 MDHEN, CDR2 SYDVKM. V lost 4 bases and J lost 6; bases outside the gene matches: 14. Sequencing used CD4+ or CD8+ T cells sorted from blood, obtained in a trial of the OX40 agonist ivuxolimab. The TCR originated in an adult with an advanced solid tumor such as melanoma, head and neck, liver or kidney cancer. The genes are TRBV28 and TRBJ2-1; 8 bases fit TRBD1. The DNA for the CDR3 is TGTGCCAGCAGTTGGGACCAATGGACAGGGAGGCTCAATGAGCAGTTCTTC. Translated, it gives CASSWDQWTGRLNEQFF. The full variable domain, in which reference TRBV28 and TRBJ2-1 provide the parts outside the CDR3, is DVKVTQSSRYLVKRTGEKVFLECVQDMDHENMFWYRQDPGLGLRLIYFSYDVKMKEKGDIPEGYSVSREKKERFSLILESASTNQTSMYLCASSWDQWTGRLNEQFFGPGTRLTVL.